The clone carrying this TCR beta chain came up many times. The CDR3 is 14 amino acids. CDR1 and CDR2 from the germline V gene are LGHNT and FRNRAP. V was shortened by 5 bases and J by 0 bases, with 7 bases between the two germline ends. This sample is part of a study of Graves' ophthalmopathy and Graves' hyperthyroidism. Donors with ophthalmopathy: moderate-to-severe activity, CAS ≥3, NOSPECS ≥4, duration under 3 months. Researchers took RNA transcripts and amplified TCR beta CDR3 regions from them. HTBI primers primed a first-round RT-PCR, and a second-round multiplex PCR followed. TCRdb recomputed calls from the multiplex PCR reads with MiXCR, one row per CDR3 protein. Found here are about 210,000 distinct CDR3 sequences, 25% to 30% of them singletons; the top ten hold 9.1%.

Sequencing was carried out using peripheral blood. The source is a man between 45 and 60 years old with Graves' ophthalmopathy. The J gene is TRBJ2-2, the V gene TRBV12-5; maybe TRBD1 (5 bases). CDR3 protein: CASGMTANTGELFF. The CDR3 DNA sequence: TGTGCTAGTGGTATGACAGCGAACACCGGGGAGCTGTTTTTT.